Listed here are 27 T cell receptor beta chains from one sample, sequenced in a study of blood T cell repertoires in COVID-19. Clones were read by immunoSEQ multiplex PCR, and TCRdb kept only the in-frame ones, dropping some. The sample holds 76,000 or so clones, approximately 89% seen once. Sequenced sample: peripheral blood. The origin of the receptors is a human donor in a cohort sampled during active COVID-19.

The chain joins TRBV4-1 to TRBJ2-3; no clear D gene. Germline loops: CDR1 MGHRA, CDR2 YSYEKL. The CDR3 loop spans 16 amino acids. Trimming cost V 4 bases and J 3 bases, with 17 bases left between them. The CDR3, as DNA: TGCGCCAGCAGCCCTCCATCTAGACCGGTAACAGATACGCAGTATTTT. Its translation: CASSPPSRPVTDTQYF.

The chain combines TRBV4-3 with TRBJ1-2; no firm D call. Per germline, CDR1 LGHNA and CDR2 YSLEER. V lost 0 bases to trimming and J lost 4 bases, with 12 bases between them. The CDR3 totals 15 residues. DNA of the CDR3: TGCGCCAGCAGCCAAGATCTAAAGGACTTCTATGGCTACACCTTC. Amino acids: CASSQDLKDFYGYTF.

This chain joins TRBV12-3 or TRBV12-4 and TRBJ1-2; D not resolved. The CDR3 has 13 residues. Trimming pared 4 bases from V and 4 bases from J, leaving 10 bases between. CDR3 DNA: TGTGCCAGCAGTTCCCGGGCGGGCTATGGCTACACCTTC. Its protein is CASSSRAGYGYTF.

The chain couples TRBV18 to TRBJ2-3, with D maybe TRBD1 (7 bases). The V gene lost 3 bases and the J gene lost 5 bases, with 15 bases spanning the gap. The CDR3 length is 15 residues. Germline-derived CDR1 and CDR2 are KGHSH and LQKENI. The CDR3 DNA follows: TGTGCCAGCTCACCGACAGGGTCCGGGGGAGATACGCAGTATTTT. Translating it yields CASSPTGSGGDTQYF.

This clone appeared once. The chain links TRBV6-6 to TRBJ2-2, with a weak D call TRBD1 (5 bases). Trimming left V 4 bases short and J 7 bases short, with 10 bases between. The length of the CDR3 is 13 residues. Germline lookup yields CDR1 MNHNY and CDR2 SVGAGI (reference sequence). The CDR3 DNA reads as TGTGCCAGCAGTTTCAGGGAAATCGGGGAGCTGTTTTTT. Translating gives CASSFREIGELFF.

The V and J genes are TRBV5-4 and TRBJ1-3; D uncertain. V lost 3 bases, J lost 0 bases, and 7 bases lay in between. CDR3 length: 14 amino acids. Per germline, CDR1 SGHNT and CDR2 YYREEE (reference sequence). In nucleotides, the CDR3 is TGTGCCAGCAGCTCTGGCGGCTCTGGAAACACCATATATTTT. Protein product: CASSSGGSGNTIYF.

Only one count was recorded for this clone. The CDR3 loop is CASSERPSGGTYKLFF. Written as DNA, the CDR3 is TGTGCCAGCAGTGAACGACCTAGCGGGGGGACCTATAAGCTGTTTTTT. This chain connects TRBV6-1 to TRBJ2-2; 11 positions agree with TRBD2. In germline, CDR1 is MNHNS, CDR2 SASEGT. This CDR3 comprises 16 residues. The J segment lost 12 bases and the V segment lost 2 bases, leaving 11 bases of the junction unmatched.

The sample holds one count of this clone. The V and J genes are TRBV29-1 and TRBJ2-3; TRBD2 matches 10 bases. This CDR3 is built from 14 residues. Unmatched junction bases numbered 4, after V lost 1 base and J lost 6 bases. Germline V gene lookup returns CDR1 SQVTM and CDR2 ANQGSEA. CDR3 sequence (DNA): TGCAGCGTTGAAGGGGTAGCGGGGGGCGATACGCAGTATTTT. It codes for CSVEGVAGGDTQYF.

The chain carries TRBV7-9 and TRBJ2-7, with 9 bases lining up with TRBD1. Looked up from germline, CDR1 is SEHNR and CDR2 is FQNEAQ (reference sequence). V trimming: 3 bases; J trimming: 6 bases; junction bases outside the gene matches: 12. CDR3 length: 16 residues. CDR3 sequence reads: CASSLGQGSSLLEQYF. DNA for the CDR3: TGTGCCAGCAGCTTGGGACAGGGCTCGTCTCTACTCGAGCAGTACTTC. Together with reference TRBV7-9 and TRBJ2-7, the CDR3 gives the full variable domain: DTGVSQNPRHKITKRGQNVTFRCDPISEHNRLYWYRQTLGQGPEFLTYFQNEAQLEKSRLLSDRFSAERPKGSFSTLEIQRTEQGDSAMYLCASSLGQGSSLLEQYFGPGTRLTVT.

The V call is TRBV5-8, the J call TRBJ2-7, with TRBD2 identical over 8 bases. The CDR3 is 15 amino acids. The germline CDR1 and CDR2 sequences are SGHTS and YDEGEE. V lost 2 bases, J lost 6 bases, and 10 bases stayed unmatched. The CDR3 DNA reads TGTGCCAGCAGCTTTTATGCGGGGGGCTTCCCCGAGCAGTACTTC. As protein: CASSFYAGGFPEQYF.

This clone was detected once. CDR3 bases: TGCGCCAGCAGCCCGGGGACAGAGCAGTACTTC. Protein product: CASSPGTEQYF. This chain links TRBV5-1 with TRBJ2-7, with D possibly matching TRBD1 (6 bases). The germline CDR1 and CDR2 sequences are SGHRS and YFSETQ. V was shortened by 4 bases and J by 7 bases, with 9 bases between the two germline ends. This CDR3 spans 11 amino acids.

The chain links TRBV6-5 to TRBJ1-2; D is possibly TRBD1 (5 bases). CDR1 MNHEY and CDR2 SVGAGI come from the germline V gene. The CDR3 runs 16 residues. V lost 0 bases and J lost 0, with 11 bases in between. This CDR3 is CASSYSGVSANYGYTF. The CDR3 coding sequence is TGTGCCAGCAGTTACTCAGGGGTTTCAGCTAACTATGGCTACACCTTC.

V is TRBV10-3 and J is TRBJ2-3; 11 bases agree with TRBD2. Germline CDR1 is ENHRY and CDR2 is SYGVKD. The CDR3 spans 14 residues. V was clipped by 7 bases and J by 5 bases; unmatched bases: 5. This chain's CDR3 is CAINSGGAGDTQYF. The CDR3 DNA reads TGTGCCATCAATAGCGGGGGGGCGGGAGATACGCAGTATTTT.

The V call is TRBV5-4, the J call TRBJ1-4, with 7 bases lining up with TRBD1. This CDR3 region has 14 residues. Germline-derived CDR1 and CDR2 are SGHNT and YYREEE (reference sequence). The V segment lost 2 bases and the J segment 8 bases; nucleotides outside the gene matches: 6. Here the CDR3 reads CASSFNRGDEKLFF. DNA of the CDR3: TGTGCCAGCAGCTTCAACAGGGGTGACGAAAAACTGTTTTTT.

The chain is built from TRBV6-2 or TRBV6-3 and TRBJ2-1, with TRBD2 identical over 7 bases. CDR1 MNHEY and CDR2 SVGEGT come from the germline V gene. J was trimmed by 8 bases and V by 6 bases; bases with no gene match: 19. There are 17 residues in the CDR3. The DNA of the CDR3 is TGTGCCAGCAGCTTACCCCTCGCCCGCGGGGGAGTTTATGAGCAGTTCTTC. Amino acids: CASSLPLARGGVYEQFF.

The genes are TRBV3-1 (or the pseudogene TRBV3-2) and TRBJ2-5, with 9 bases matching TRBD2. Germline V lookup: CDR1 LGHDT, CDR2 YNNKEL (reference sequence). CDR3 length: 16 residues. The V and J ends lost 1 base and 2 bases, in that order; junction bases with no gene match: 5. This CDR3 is CASSQASAGGQETQYF. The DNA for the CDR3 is TGTGCCAGCAGCCAAGCCAGCGCGGGGGGGCAAGAGACCCAGTACTTC.

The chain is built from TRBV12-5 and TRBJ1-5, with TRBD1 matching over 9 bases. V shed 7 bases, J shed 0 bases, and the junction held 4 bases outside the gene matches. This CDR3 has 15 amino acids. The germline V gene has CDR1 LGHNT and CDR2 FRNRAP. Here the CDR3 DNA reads TGTGCTAGTGTCGGACAGGGGAATAGCAATCAGCCCCAGCATTTT. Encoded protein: CASVGQGNSNQPQHF.

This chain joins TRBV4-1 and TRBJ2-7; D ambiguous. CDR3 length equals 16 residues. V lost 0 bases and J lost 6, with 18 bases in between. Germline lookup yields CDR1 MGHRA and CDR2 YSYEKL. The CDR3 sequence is CASSQDRSLGTLEQYF. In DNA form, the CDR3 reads TGCGCCAGCAGCCAAGATCGTAGTTTGGGCACCCTCGAGCAGTACTTC.

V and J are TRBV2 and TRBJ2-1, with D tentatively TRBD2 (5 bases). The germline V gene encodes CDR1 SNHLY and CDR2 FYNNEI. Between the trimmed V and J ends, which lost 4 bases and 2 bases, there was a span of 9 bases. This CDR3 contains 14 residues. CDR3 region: CASSAGETYNEQFF. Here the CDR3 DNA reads TGTGCCAGCAGTGCCGGGGAGACCTACAATGAGCAGTTCTTC.

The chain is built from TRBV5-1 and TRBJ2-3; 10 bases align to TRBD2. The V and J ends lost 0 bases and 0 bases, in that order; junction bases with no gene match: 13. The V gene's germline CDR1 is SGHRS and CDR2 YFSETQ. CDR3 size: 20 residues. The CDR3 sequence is CASSLAPGTIAGGSTDTQYF. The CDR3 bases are TGCGCCAGCAGCTTGGCGCCGGGAACTATAGCGGGGGGCAGCACAGATACGCAGTATTTT.

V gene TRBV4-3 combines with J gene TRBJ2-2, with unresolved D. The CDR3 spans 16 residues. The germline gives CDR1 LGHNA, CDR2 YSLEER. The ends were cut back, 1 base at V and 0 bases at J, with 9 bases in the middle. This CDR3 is CASSQANTANTGELFF. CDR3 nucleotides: TGCGCCAGCAGCCAAGCCAACACCGCGAACACCGGGGAGCTGTTTTTT.

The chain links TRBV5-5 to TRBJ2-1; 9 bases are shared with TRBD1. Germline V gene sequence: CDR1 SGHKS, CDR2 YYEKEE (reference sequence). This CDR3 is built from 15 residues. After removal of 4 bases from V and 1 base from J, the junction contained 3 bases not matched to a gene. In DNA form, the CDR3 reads TGTGCCAGCAGCGAACAGGGGGCTTCCTACAATGAGCAGTTCTTC. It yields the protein CASSEQGASYNEQFF.

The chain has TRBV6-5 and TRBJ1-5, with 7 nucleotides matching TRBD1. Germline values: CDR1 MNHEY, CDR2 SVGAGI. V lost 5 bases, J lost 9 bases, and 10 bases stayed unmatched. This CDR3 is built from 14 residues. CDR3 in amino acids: CASSPEQGFMPQHF. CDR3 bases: TGTGCCAGCAGTCCCGAACAGGGGTTCATGCCCCAGCATTTT.

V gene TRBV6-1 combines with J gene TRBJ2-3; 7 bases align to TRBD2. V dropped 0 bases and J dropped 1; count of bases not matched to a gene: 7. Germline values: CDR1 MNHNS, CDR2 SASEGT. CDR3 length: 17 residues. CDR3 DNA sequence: TGTGCCAGCAGTGAAGCCTACGGACTAGTGGGCACAGATACGCAGTATTTT. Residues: CASSEAYGLVGTDTQYF.

The CDR3 nucleotides are TGTGCCAGCTCCCCCTGGACGGAGGGGTCGGATACGCAGTATTTT. Translating gives CASSPWTEGSDTQYF. The chain links TRBV18 to TRBJ2-3; the D gene is possibly TRBD2 (6 bases). Germline V gene lookup returns CDR1 KGHSH and CDR2 LQKENI. V was shortened by 6 bases and J by 6 bases, with 19 bases between the two germline ends. The CDR3 covers 15 residues.

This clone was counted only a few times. The CDR3 coding sequence is TGTGCCAGCAGCACAACACAGGGGACCGGCTACACCTTC. Translated, it gives CASSTTQGTGYTF. This chain joins TRBV7-3 and TRBJ1-2, with TRBD1 matching over 7 bases. The CDR3 is 13 amino acids. With 5 bases clipped from V and 8 bases from J, the junction kept 8 bases outside the gene matches. Per the germline V gene, CDR1 is SGHTA and CDR2 is FQGTGA.

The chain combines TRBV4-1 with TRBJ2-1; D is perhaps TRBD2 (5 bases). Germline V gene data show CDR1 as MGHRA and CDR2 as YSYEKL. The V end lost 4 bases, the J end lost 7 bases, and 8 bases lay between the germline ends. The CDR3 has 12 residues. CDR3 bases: TGCGCCAGCAGCCTTACTAGTAATGAGCAGTTCTTC. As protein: CASSLTSNEQFF.